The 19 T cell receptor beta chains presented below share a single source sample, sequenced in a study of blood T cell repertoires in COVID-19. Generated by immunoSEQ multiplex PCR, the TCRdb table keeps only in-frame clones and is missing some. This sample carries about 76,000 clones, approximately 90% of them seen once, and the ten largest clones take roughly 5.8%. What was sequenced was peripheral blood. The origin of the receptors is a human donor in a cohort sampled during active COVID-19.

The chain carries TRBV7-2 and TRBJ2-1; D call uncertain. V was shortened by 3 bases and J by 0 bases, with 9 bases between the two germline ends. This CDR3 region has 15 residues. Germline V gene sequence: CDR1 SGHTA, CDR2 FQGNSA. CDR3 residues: CASSFSQGSYNEQFF. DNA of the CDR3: TGTGCCAGCAGCTTTAGCCAAGGCTCCTACAATGAGCAGTTCTTC.

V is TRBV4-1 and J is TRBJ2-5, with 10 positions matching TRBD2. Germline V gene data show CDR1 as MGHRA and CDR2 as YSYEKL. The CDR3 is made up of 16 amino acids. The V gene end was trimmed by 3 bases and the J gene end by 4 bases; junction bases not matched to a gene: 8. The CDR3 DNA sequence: TGCGCCAGCAGCCACATATTAGCGGGGGGCATAGAGACCCAGTACTTC. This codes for CASSHILAGGIETQYF.

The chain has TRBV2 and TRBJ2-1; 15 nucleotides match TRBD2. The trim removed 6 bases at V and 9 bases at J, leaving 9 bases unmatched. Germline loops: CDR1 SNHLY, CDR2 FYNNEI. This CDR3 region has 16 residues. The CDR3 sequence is CASSHGLAGGPGEQFF. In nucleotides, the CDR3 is TGTGCCAGCAGCCACGGACTAGCGGGGGGGCCGGGTGAGCAGTTCTTC.

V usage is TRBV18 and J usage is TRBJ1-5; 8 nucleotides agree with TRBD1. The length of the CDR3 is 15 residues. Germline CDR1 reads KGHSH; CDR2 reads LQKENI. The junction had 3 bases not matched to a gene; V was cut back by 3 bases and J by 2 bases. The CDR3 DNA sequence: TGTGCCAGCTCACCTCCAGGGGGCCGCAATCAGCCCCAGCATTTT. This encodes CASSPPGGRNQPQHF.

CDR3 loop: CASSQQGTGILGEKLFF. In DNA form, the CDR3 reads TGTGCCAGTAGTCAACAAGGGACAGGGATATTAGGAGAAAAACTGTTTTTT. This chain joins TRBV19 and TRBJ1-4; 9 positions match TRBD1. The CDR3 has 17 residues. The V gene's germline CDR1 is LNHDA and CDR2 SQIVND (reference sequence). V lost 5 bases, J lost 8 bases, and 15 bases stayed unmatched.

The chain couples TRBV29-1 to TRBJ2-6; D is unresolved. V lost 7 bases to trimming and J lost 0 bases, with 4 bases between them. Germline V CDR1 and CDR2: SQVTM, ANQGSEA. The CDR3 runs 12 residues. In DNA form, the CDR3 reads TGCAGCGCCCACTCTGGGGCCAACGTCCTGACTTTC. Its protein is CSAHSGANVLTF. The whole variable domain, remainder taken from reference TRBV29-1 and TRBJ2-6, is SAVISQKPSRDICQRGTSLTIQCQVDSQVTMMFWYRQQPGQSLTLIATANQGSEATYESGFVIDKFPISRPNLTFSTLTVSNMSPEDSSIYLCSAHSGANVLTFGAGSRLTVL.

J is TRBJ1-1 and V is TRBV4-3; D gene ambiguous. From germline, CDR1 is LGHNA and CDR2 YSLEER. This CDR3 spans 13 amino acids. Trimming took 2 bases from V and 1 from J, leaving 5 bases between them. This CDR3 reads CASSQQRNTEAFF. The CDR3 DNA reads TGCGCCAGCAGCCAACAGCGGAACACTGAAGCTTTCTTT.

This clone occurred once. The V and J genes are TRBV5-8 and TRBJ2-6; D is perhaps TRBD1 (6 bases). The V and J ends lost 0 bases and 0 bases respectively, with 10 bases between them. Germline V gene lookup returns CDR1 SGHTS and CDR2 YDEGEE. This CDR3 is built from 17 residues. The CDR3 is CASSLVGQSSGANVLTF. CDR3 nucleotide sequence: TGTGCCAGCAGCTTGGTTGGACAGTCCTCTGGGGCCAACGTCCTGACTTTC. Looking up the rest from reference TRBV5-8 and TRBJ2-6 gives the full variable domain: EAGVTQSPTHLIKTRGQQATLRCSPISGHTSVYWYQQALGLGLQFLLWYDEGEERNRGNFPPRFSGRQFPNYSSELNVNALELEDSALYLCASSLVGQSSGANVLTFGAGSRLTVL.

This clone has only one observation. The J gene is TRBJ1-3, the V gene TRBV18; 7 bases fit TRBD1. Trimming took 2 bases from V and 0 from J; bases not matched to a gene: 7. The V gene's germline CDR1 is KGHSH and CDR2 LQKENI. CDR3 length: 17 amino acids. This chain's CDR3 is CASSPAQGLISGNTIYF. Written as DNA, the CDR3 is TGTGCCAGCTCACCAGCACAGGGGCTCATCTCTGGAAACACCATATATTTT.

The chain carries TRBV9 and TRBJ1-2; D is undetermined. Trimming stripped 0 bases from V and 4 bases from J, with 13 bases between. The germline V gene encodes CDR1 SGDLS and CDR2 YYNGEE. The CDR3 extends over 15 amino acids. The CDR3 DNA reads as TGTGCCAGCAGCGTAGCTGCGGGATCGTCCTATGGCTACACCTTC. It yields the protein CASSVAAGSSYGYTF.

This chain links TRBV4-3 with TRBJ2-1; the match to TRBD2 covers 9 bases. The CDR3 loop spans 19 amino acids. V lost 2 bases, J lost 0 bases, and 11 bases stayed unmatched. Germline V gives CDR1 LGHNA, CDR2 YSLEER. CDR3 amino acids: CASSQTRGGGALSYNEQFF. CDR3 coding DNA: TGCGCCAGCAGCCAAACCAGGGGCGGGGGGGCCCTCTCCTACAATGAGCAGTTCTTC.

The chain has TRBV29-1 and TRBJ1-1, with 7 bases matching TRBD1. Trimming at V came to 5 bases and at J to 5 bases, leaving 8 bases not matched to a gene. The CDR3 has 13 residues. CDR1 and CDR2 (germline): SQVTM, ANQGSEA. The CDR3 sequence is CSVSRGLRTEAFF. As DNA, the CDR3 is TGCAGCGTTTCTAGGGGGCTGAGAACTGAAGCTTTCTTT.

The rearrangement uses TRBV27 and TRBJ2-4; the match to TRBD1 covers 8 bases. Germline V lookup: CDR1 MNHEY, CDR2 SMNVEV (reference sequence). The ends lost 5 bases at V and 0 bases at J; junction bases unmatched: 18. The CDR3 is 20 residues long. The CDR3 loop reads CASSHIKTGDVNLAKNIQYF. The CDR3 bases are TGTGCCAGCAGTCACATAAAGACAGGGGACGTCAACCTAGCCAAAAACATTCAGTACTTC.

Written as DNA, the CDR3 is TGTGCCAGCAGTGAAAATATGGCAGGGTCGGCAAAAACCTTC. Translation: CASSENMAGSAKTF. The chain combines TRBV6-1 with TRBJ1-2; TRBD1 might be the D (5 bases). Germline values: CDR1 MNHNS, CDR2 SASEGT. This CDR3 is 14 amino acids long. V was pared by 2 bases and J by 14 bases, with 21 bases between.

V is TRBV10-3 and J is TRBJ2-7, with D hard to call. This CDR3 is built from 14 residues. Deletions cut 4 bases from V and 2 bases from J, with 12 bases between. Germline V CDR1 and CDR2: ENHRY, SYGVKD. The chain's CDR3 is CAISGQNAPYEQYF. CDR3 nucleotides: TGTGCCATCAGTGGCCAGAACGCCCCCTACGAGCAGTACTTC.

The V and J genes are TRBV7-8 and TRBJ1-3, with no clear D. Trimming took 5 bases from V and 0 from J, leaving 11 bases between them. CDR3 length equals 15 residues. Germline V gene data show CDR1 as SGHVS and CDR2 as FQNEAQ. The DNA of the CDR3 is TGTGCCAGCAGCCTAGGCGGATACTCTGGAAACACCATATATTTT. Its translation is CASSLGGYSGNTIYF.

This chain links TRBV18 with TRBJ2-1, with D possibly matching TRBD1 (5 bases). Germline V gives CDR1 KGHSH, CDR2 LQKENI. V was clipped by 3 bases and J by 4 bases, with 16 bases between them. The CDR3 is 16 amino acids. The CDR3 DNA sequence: TGTGCCAGCTCACCCTTCGATCCAGGGAATTACAATGAGCAGTTCTTC. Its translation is CASSPFDPGNYNEQFF.

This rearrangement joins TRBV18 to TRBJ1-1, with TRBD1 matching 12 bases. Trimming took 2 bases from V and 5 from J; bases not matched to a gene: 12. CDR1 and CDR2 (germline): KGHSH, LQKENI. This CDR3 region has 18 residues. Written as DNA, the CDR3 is TGTGCCAGCTCACCATCATCCGGGACAGGGGGCTCCCAGACTGAAGCTTTCTTT. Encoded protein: CASSPSSGTGGSQTEAFF.

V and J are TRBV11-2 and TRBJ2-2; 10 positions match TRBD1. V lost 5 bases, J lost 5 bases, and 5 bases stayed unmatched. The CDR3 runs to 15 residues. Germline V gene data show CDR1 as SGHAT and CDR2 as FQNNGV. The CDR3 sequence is CASSHGTGVTGELFF. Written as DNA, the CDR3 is TGTGCCAGCAGCCACGGGACAGGGGTTACCGGGGAGCTGTTTTTT.